The clone carrying this T cell receptor beta chain has just a few counts. Its antigen is unidentified. These data belong to a study of a mutant IDH1 vaccine in newly diagnosed glioma. Time point described: week 47, end of study. The vaccine gave 300 ug of a 20-mer mutant IDH1 peptide subcutaneously per dose. CDR1 is SGHRS, CDR2 YFSETQ, per germline. This CDR3 is built from 15 residues. Unmatched junction bases numbered 3, after V lost 0 bases and J lost 5 bases. Here immunoSEQ multiplex PCR was the method, and the copy in TCRdb shows in-frame clones only, minus some. The data show about 62,000 clones, less than 90% seen once.

The V call is TRBV5-1, the J call TRBJ2-3, with 10 nucleotides matching TRBD2. The clonotype originates from a man aged 25-45 years with glioma. Sequenced here: PBMCs, sampled from a glioma patient whose treatment included an IDH1 peptide vaccine. CDR3: CASSLAASGGDTQYF. The CDR3 DNA reads as TGCGCCAGCAGCTTGGCGGCTAGCGGGGGAGATACGCAGTATTTT.